The sequence of this T cell receptor beta chain was determined in a study of cytomegalovirus exposure and HLA in healthy donors. Whole-study context: The 120 or so validation repertoires used the same platform as the 600 to 750 first-cohort repertoires (as reported by a later analysis).

The method was immunoSEQ multiplex PCR; TCRdb's version includes in-frame clones alone and lacks a portion of them. The sample holds approximately 210,000 clones, 86% seen once. Notes on the study in general: In a later analysis, first-cohort TCR clusters were found to tend to co-occur in the approximately 120 validation repertoires. Cytomegalovirus-associated status was assigned to fewer than 200 TCR beta chains.

Concerning this clone: Its cognate antigen is unknown.

The TCR comes from a young woman in good health and CMV-seronegative. Sequencing was carried out using PBMCs.

The CDR3, as DNA: TGCGCCAGCAGCGAGAGCCAGGTGGGAGATACGCAGTATTTT. Translation gives CASSESQVGDTQYF. The rearrangement uses TRBV5-1 and TRBJ2-3, with D unclear. CDR1 SGHRS and CDR2 YFSETQ come from the germline V gene. This CDR3 has 14 residues. V was pared by 4 bases and J by 5 bases, with 14 bases between.